Listed here are 6 T cell receptor beta chains from one sample, sequenced in a study of blood T cell repertoires in COVID-19 (TCRdb year 2020). Library method: the immunoSEQ multiplex PCR assay. Not all clones reach the TCRdb copy of this immuneACCESS table, which keeps in-frame sequences only. Checked studies attribute under half of the gap to unresolved V genes and leave the rest unexplained. The sample data list under 200,000 clones, and roughly 88% of these were observed just once. The ten largest make up 4.5% to 5% of the sample. The sample taken for sequencing was peripheral blood. Every receptor here comes from a man in his late teens or twenties with COVID-19, enrolled during active disease.

The chain is built from TRBV5-8 and TRBJ2-3; TRBD2 matches at 10 bases. The J segment lost 2 bases and the V segment lost 4 bases, leaving 7 bases of the junction unmatched. This CDR3 contains 16 residues. Looked up from germline, CDR1 is SGHTS and CDR2 is YDEGEE. CDR3: CASSPGLAETTDTQYF. Here the CDR3 DNA reads TGTGCCAGCAGCCCTGGACTAGCGGAGACCACAGATACGCAGTATTTT.

The rearrangement joins TRBV12-3 or TRBV12-4 to TRBJ1-1; D not resolved. Trimming shortened V by 6 bases and J by 8 bases, and 16 bases separated the two germline ends. The CDR3 runs 13 residues. The CDR3 DNA is TGTGCCAGCAGCTTATGGACTGGGCTAGAAGCTTTCTTT. It is translated as CASSLWTGLEAFF.

Here the CDR3 DNA reads TGTGCCAGCCAGGGATACGAGGAGCAGTACTTC. Residues: CASQGYEEQYF. This chain connects TRBV7-9 to TRBJ2-7; TRBD1 might be the D (5 bases). Trimming left V 8 bases short and J 7 bases short, with 12 bases between. Germline CDR1 SEHNR, CDR2 FQNEAQ (reference sequence). CDR3 length: 11 residues.

CDR3 nucleotide sequence: TGTGCCAGCAGCTTCGTGCGGCTCACAGATACGCAGTATTTT. This encodes CASSFVRLTDTQYF. The gene calls are TRBV7-9 and TRBJ2-3; D gene uncertain. The germline V and J ends were trimmed by 3 bases and 2 bases, with 9 bases remaining between them. The CDR3 loop spans 14 amino acids. The germline V gene has CDR1 SEHNR and CDR2 FQNEAQ (reference sequence).

The chain is built from TRBV9 and TRBJ2-1; D gene uncertain. This CDR3 has 14 residues. V lost 4 bases, J lost 6 bases, and 14 bases lay in between. The germline gives CDR1 SGDLS, CDR2 YYNGEE. The CDR3 sequence is CASSTTPLGNEQFF. The CDR3, as DNA: TGTGCCAGCAGCACCACCCCCCTAGGCAATGAGCAGTTCTTC.

The chain is built from TRBV11-1 and TRBJ1-1; TRBD1 is a possible D gene (5 bases). Germline V gives CDR1 SGHAT, CDR2 FQDESV (reference sequence). The CDR3 is made up of 11 amino acids. The V gene lost 2 bases and the J gene lost 7 bases, with 5 bases spanning the gap. In DNA form, the CDR3 reads TGTGCCAGCAGCTTAAGGGGTGAAGCTTTCTTT. It codes for CASSLRGEAFF.